The 31 T cell receptor beta chains presented below share a single source sample, sequenced in a study of HIV-infected patients and healthy controls. TCRdb re-called the 5' RACE reads through MiXCR, storing one row per CDR3 protein. The sample includes tens of thousands of distinct CDR3 sequences, 15% to 20% of them seen just once. Material for sequencing was CD4+ T cells from blood. These TCRs come from a human donor in good health.

This clonotype appeared many times. V gene TRBV7-2 combines with J gene TRBJ2-1; TRBD2 aligns across 10 bases. Per the germline V gene, CDR1 is SGHTA and CDR2 is FQGNSA. The CDR3 length is 18 residues. V shed 4 bases, J shed 3 bases, and the junction held 12 bases outside the gene matches. CDR3 in amino acids: CASSSGLAATWGYNEQFF. The CDR3 region has the DNA TGTGCCAGCAGCTCTGGACTAGCGGCCACGTGGGGCTACAATGAGCAGTTCTTC.

V and J are TRBV3-1 and TRBJ1-6; no clear D. Trimming left V 0 bases short and J 10 bases short, with 13 bases between. CDR3 length: 15 residues. The germline CDR1 and CDR2 sequences are LGHDT and YNNKEL (reference sequence). The CDR3 DNA is TGTGCCAGCAGCCAAGATGGAGGACTTGGGTCACCCCTCCACTTT. Translating it yields CASSQDGGLGSPLHF.

The chain uses TRBV20-1 and TRBJ1-1; D may be TRBD1 (6 bases). V dropped 3 bases and J dropped 5 bases, with 22 bases sitting between them. CDR1 DFQATT and CDR2 SNEGSKA come from the germline V gene (reference sequence). This CDR3 region has 16 residues. The DNA of the CDR3 is TGCAGTGCTAGCAACAGACAGGAGTGGAGTAGAACTGAAGCTTTCTTT. It specifies CSASNRQEWSRTEAFF.

This clonotype has more than one count but fewer than ten. The rearrangement links TRBV20-1 to TRBJ2-3; either TRBD1 or TRBD2 may fit D (6 bases each). Per germline, CDR1 DFQATT and CDR2 SNEGSKA (reference sequence). This CDR3 has 15 residues. V lost 3 bases to trimming and J lost 1 base, with 14 bases between them. Here the CDR3 DNA reads TGCAGTGCTAGGGAGGGGGGTCTGGGCACAGATACGCAGTATTTT. Amino acids: CSAREGGLGTDTQYF.

CDR3 bases: TGCAGTGCCACCGTGGGGTCCACGAGGAATGAGCAGTTCTTC. Protein: CSATVGSTRNEQFF. The chain is built from TRBV20-1 and TRBJ2-1, with unresolved D. This CDR3 spans 14 amino acids. Looked up from germline, CDR1 is DFQATT and CDR2 is SNEGSKA (reference sequence). V lost 6 bases to trimming and J lost 7 bases, with 19 bases between them.

The sample holds a few counts of this clonotype. The chain has TRBV6-6 and TRBJ1-2; no firm D call. From germline, CDR1 is MNHNY and CDR2 SVGAGI (reference sequence). The CDR3 contains 14 residues. Trimming left V 2 bases short and J 4 bases short, with 11 bases between. The CDR3 sequence: CASSYGQDGYGYTF. CDR3 nucleotides: TGTGCCAGCAGTTACGGGCAGGACGGCTATGGCTACACCTTC.

The gene calls are TRBV28 and TRBJ1-1; unclear D gene. Germline lookup yields CDR1 MDHEN and CDR2 SYDVKM. V lost 3 bases, J lost 4 bases, and 15 bases lay in between. The CDR3 loop spans 15 amino acids. CDR3 loop: CASSLTGPGLTEAFF. As DNA, the CDR3 is TGTGCCAGCAGTTTGACCGGTCCAGGCCTCACTGAAGCTTTCTTT.

In this sample, this clonotype is medium-sized (0.01 to 0.1%). The rearrangement joins TRBV7-2 to TRBJ2-1, with 7 bases identical to TRBD1. Losses at the gene ends were 5 bases for V and 5 bases for J; bases not matched to a gene: 6. The CDR3 spans 14 residues. Per the germline V gene, CDR1 is SGHTA and CDR2 is FQGNSA. The CDR3 DNA reads TGTGCCAGCAGCGGGTGGACAGGAAACAATGAGCAGTTCTTC. It specifies CASSGWTGNNEQFF. Together with reference TRBV7-2 and TRBJ2-1, the CDR3 gives the full variable domain: GAGVSQSPSNKVTEKGKDVELRCDPISGHTALYWYRQSLGQGLEFLIYFQGNSAPDKSGLPSDRFSAERTGGSVSTLTIQRTQQEDSAVYLCASSGWTGNNEQFFGPGTRLTVL.

This clonotype came up many times. The chain links TRBV20-1 to TRBJ1-5; D remains unclear. CDR3 length equals 13 residues. Trimming shortened V by 2 bases and J by 6 bases, and 11 bases separated the two germline ends. Germline V gene lookup returns CDR1 DFQATT and CDR2 SNEGSKA (reference sequence). The chain's CDR3 is CSARMAVGQPQHF. CDR3 nucleotides: TGCAGTGCTAGAATGGCAGTTGGTCAGCCCCAGCATTTT.

This clonotype was counted ten times or more. The V and J genes are TRBV7-9 and TRBJ1-2; D gene ambiguous. In germline, CDR1 is SEHNR, CDR2 FQNEAQ (reference sequence). CDR3 length: 12 residues. V gave up 4 bases and J gave up 7 bases, with 10 bases separating them. CDR3 sequence (DNA): TGTGCCAGCAGCTGGGCTCCGGGTGGCTACACCTTC. This encodes CASSWAPGGYTF.

This clonotype turned up a few times. This chain uses TRBV29-1 with TRBJ2-1, with 9 bases aligning to TRBD2. The CDR3 consists of 14 residues. V dropped 6 bases and J dropped 7; count of bases not matched to a gene: 10. Germline values: CDR1 SQVTM, CDR2 ANQGSEA. CDR3 region: CSVVSGGVRNEQFF. The CDR3 DNA sequence: TGCAGCGTCGTTAGCGGGGGTGTCAGGAATGAGCAGTTCTTC.

This chain connects TRBV4-2 to TRBJ1-4; no clear D. The CDR3 spans 17 residues. Looked up from germline, CDR1 is LGHNA and CDR2 is YNFKEQ. V dropped 0 bases and J dropped 0 bases, with 11 bases sitting between them. CDR3 in amino acids: CASSQDYGRTTNEKLFF. The CDR3 DNA is TGTGCCAGCAGCCAAGATTATGGCCGAACAACTAATGAAAAACTGTTTTTT.

This clonotype has at least ten counts. V and J are TRBV10-3 and TRBJ2-5, with 9 bases aligning to TRBD2. From germline, CDR1 is ENHRY and CDR2 SYGVKD. The CDR3 is 16 residues long. Trimming cost V 3 bases and J 0 bases; bases outside gene matches: 5. The CDR3 bases are TGTGCCATCAGTGAACGACTAGCGGCGTACCAAGAGACCCAGTACTTC. It translates to CAISERLAAYQETQYF.

This clonotype was seen at least ten times. The chain carries TRBV6-2 or TRBV6-3 and TRBJ2-1, with 9 bases identical to TRBD2. The V gene end was trimmed by 8 bases and the J gene end by 8 bases; junction bases not matched to a gene: 13. The germline V gene encodes CDR1 MNHEY and CDR2 SVGEGT. This CDR3 is 15 amino acids long. The CDR3 coding sequence is TGTGCCAGCCGCCAACGGGCGGGAGGGGGCCATGAGCAGTTCTTC. Encoded protein: CASRQRAGGGHEQFF.

A few counts support this clonotype. V gene TRBV5-1 combines with J gene TRBJ2-3; 10 bases align to TRBD2. There are 14 residues in the CDR3. V shed 5 bases, J shed 2 bases, and the junction held 2 bases outside the gene matches. The germline V gene encodes CDR1 SGHRS and CDR2 YFSETQ. CDR3 region: CASRLAGSTDTQYF. CDR3 nucleotides: TGCGCCAGCAGACTAGCGGGATCCACAGATACGCAGTATTTT.

This clonotype was recorded a few times. V gene TRBV29-1 combines with J gene TRBJ2-7; TRBD1 aligns across 8 bases. The germline V gene encodes CDR1 SQVTM and CDR2 ANQGSEA. Trimming at V came to 4 bases and at J to 2 bases, leaving 4 bases not matched to a gene. The CDR3 length is 13 residues. CDR3 protein: CSVAQGATYEQYF. The CDR3 DNA follows: TGCAGCGTTGCCCAGGGGGCGACCTACGAGCAGTACTTC.

This clonotype showed up just a few times. The chain couples TRBV18 to TRBJ1-2, with TRBD1 matching over 10 bases. This CDR3 comprises 17 residues. V shed 3 bases, J shed 4 bases, and the junction held 11 bases outside the gene matches. Per germline, CDR1 KGHSH and CDR2 LQKENI. CDR3 DNA: TGTGCCAGCTCACCTGATATCGGGACAGGGGCCCTCTATGGCTACACCTTC. Translation gives CASSPDIGTGALYGYTF.

This clonotype occurred a few times. J is TRBJ2-5 and V is TRBV6-2 or TRBV6-3, with D hard to call. CDR3 length: 13 amino acids. In germline, CDR1 is MNHEY, CDR2 SVGEGT. V was pared by 6 bases and J by 2 bases, with 10 bases between. The CDR3 sequence is CASSAYAQETQYF. DNA for the CDR3: TGTGCCAGCAGCGCCTACGCTCAAGAGACCCAGTACTTC.

This clonotype turned up a few times. In DNA form, the CDR3 reads TGTGCCAGCAGCCGCGGACGGTACGAGCAGTACTTC. Protein sequence: CASSRGRYEQYF. The chain joins TRBV3-1 to TRBJ2-7; D is unclear. Germline CDR1 and CDR2: LGHDT and YNNKEL (reference sequence). The CDR3 totals 12 residues. V dropped 4 bases and J dropped 4 bases, with 8 bases sitting between them.

This clonotype was counted a few times. This sequence joins TRBV20-1 and TRBJ2-1; D unclear. Deletions cut 1 base from V and 15 bases from J, with 13 bases between. CDR3 length equals 11 residues. In germline, CDR1 is DFQATT, CDR2 SNEGSKA (reference sequence). CDR3 sequence reads: CSARADGKRFF. In DNA form, the CDR3 reads TGCAGTGCTAGAGCGGACGGAAAGAGGTTCTTC.

The V gene is TRBV5-6, the J gene TRBJ2-2; D possibly corresponds to TRBD1 (6 bases). Trimming cost V 2 bases and J 6 bases, with 11 bases left between them. Germline assignment: CDR1 SGHDT and CDR2 YYEEEE. The CDR3 contains 14 residues. DNA for the CDR3: TGTGCCAGCAGCTTAACAGGGAATCCCGGGGAGCTGTTTTTT. This gives the protein CASSLTGNPGELFF.

This clonotype was observed many times. V usage is TRBV7-8 and J usage is TRBJ1-5, with D unresolved. Germline V CDR1 and CDR2: SGHVS, FQNEAQ. The CDR3 length is 15 residues. Trimming took off 1 base at V and 0 bases at J, with 7 bases between the two ends. CDR3 residues: CASSLGLTSNQPQHF. DNA for the CDR3: TGTGCCAGCAGCTTAGGACTTACTAGCAATCAGCCCCAGCATTTT.

Only a few counts were recorded for this clonotype. The chain employs TRBV27 and TRBJ2-1; D is perhaps TRBD1 or TRBD2 (5 bases each). CDR3 length equals 18 residues. Trimming stripped 2 bases from V and 6 bases from J, with 23 bases between. Germline values: CDR1 MNHEY, CDR2 SMNVEV (reference sequence). CDR3 amino acids: CASSLNAWDDFPPNEQFF. CDR3 nucleotides: TGTGCCAGCAGTTTAAATGCTTGGGACGACTTTCCCCCCAATGAGCAGTTCTTC.

This chain joins TRBV6-1 and TRBJ2-3, with a weak D call TRBD1 (5 bases). The CDR3 contains 17 residues. Trimming took off 10 bases at V and 2 bases at J, with 25 bases between the two ends. CDR1 and CDR2 (germline): MNHNS, SASEGT. CDR3 DNA sequence: TGTGCCACCACACGGAAGAGCAGGGAAAGGGTCACAGATACGCAGTATTTT. Translated: CATTRKSRERVTDTQYF.

This clonotype was seen repeatedly, ten times or more. In nucleotides, the CDR3 is TGTGCCAGCAGTTACTCCAGGGCACTCGACGAGCAGTACTTC. It codes for CASSYSRALDEQYF. The V gene is TRBV6-6, the J gene TRBJ2-7, with a tentative D call TRBD1 (5 bases). Germline V gene data show CDR1 as MNHNY and CDR2 as SVGAGI (reference sequence). The CDR3 has 14 amino acids. Trimming pared 0 bases from V and 5 bases from J, leaving 11 bases between.

Only a few counts were recorded for this clonotype. The gene calls are TRBV14 and TRBJ1-1; D not resolved. Germline-derived CDR1 and CDR2 are SGHDN and FVKESK. V lost 1 base and J lost 6, with 6 bases in between. This CDR3 contains 12 residues. CDR3 coding DNA: TGTGCCAGCAGCCAAGTGACTTCTGAAGCTTTCTTT. This encodes CASSQVTSEAFF.

The chain recombines TRBV4-2 with TRBJ1-1; D possibly corresponds to TRBD1 (5 bases). This CDR3 is built from 15 residues. The germline V gene encodes CDR1 LGHNA and CDR2 YNFKEQ. Deletions cut 0 bases from V and 5 bases from J, with 13 bases between. The chain's CDR3 is CASSQDLGVATEAFF. The CDR3 bases are TGTGCCAGCAGCCAAGATCTAGGGGTCGCAACTGAAGCTTTCTTT.

The chain has TRBV7-2 and TRBJ2-3; 7 bases align to TRBD2. Germline CDR1 and CDR2: SGHTA and FQGNSA. This CDR3 contains 15 residues. With V trimmed by 5 bases and J by 0 bases, 5 bases remained unmatched. The CDR3 DNA is TGTGCCAGCAGCCGTACTAGCGACAGCACAGATACGCAGTATTTT. It encodes CASSRTSDSTDTQYF.

The chain joins TRBV19 to TRBJ1-2; D is undetermined. Germline assignment: CDR1 LNHDA and CDR2 SQIVND (reference sequence). The CDR3 is made up of 13 amino acids. Trimming cost V 7 bases and J 5 bases, with 14 bases left between them. CDR3 loop: CASIGQTLYGYTF. CDR3 DNA sequence: TGTGCCAGTATCGGCCAGACCCTTTATGGCTACACCTTC.

The J gene is TRBJ2-1, the V gene TRBV30, with a possible D match to TRBD1 (6 bases). The CDR3 extends over 13 amino acids. V lost 4 bases, J lost 5 bases, and 12 bases lay in between. Germline CDR1 and CDR2: GTSNPN and SVGIG (reference sequence). The DNA of the CDR3 is TGTGCCTGGAAGAACAGGGTAGACAATGAGCAGTTCTTC. It encodes CAWKNRVDNEQFF.

This clonotype was recorded a few times. J is TRBJ1-5 and V is TRBV7-2, with 8 nucleotides matching TRBD1. After removal of 5 bases from V and 4 bases from J, the junction contained 4 bases not matched to a gene. This CDR3 has 14 residues. Germline CDR1 SGHTA, CDR2 FQGNSA. The CDR3 loop is CASSPDRVNQPQHF. In DNA form, the CDR3 reads TGTGCCAGCAGCCCGGACAGGGTTAATCAGCCCCAGCATTTT.